The entry below gives a single T cell receptor beta chain sequence along with its context. PCR amplification relied on 60 Vbeta primers (plus 13 Jbeta primers). Data came from immunoSEQ multiplex PCR; TCRdb stores just in-frame clones and leaves some out. The sample shows about 98,000 clones, around 80% of them seen only once. The data are from a study of cytomegalovirus exposure and HLA in healthy donors. The CDR3 runs to 15 residues. The germline V gene encodes CDR1 MNHNY and CDR2 SVGAGI (reference sequence). Trimming stripped 0 bases from V and 2 bases from J, with 10 bases between. This TCR was recovered from a man in his forties or fifties in good health and CMV-seronegative. This chain links TRBV6-6 with TRBJ1-1, with a weak D call TRBD1 (5 bases). Sequenced sample: PBMCs. As DNA, the CDR3 is TGTGCCAGCAGTTACTCGGTCAGGGAAAACACTGAAGCTTTCTTT. It encodes CASSYSVRENTEAFF.